The next 4 T cell receptor beta chains were all read from a single sample in a study of blood T cell repertoires in COVID-19. Generated by immunoSEQ multiplex PCR, the TCRdb table keeps only in-frame clones and is missing some. The sample shows 150,000 to 200,000 clones, 70% to 90% of them seen only once. Material: PBMCs or T cells enriched from blood (not recorded which). The receptors originated from a man in his forties who had recovered from COVID-19.

The V call is TRBV10-3, the J call TRBJ2-1; 8 bases fit TRBD1. CDR1 is ENHRY and CDR2 is SYGVKD in the germline V gene. Unmatched junction bases numbered 7, after V lost 2 bases and J lost 7 bases. This CDR3 is built from 15 residues. The CDR3: CAISEQRQGRNEQFF. DNA of the CDR3: TGTGCCATCAGTGAGCAACGACAGGGGCGGAATGAGCAGTTCTTC.

The gene calls are TRBV18 and TRBJ1-2; 8 bases line up with TRBD1. The CDR3 sequence is 15 residues long. The trim removed 6 bases at V and 5 bases at J, leaving 11 bases unmatched. Germline CDR1 is KGHSH and CDR2 is LQKENI. As DNA, the CDR3 is TGTGCCAGCTCCCATAGTCAGGGGGCCAATTATGGCTACACCTTC. Encoded protein: CASSHSQGANYGYTF.

The chain employs TRBV5-1 and TRBJ2-2; TRBD1 aligns across 8 bases. Losses at the gene ends were 4 bases for V and 0 bases for J; bases not matched to a gene: 5. There are 16 residues in the CDR3. The germline CDR1 and CDR2 sequences are SGHRS and YFSETQ. The CDR3 loop reads CASSVRGQANTGELFF. The DNA of the CDR3 is TGCGCCAGCAGCGTACGGGGACAGGCGAACACCGGGGAGCTGTTTTTT.

The chain is built from TRBV9 and TRBJ1-1; D unclear. Germline V gene data show CDR1 as SGDLS and CDR2 as YYNGEE. The CDR3 extends over 15 amino acids. Between the trimmed V and J ends, which lost 0 bases and 6 bases, there was a span of 15 bases. The CDR3 coding sequence is TGTGCCAGCAGCGTAGAACCGGGAGCGGAGGCTGAAGCTTTCTTT. It encodes CASSVEPGAEAEAFF.